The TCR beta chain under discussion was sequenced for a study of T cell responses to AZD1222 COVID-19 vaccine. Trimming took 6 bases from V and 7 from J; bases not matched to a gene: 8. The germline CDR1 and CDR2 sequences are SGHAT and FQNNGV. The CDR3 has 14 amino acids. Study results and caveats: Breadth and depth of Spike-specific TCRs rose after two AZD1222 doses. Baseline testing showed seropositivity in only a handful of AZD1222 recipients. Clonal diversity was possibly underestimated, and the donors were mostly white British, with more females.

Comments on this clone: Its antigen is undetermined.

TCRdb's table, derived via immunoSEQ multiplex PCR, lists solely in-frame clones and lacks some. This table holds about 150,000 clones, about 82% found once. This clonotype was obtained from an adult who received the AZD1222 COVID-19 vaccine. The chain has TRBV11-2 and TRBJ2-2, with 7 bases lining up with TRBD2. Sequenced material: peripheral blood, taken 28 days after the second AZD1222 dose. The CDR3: CASRGLVDNGELFF. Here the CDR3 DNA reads TGTGCCAGCAGAGGACTAGTTGATAACGGGGAGCTGTTTTTT.